This T cell receptor (beta chain) was found in a study of cytomegalovirus exposure and HLA in healthy donors. The table lists this clone with a few counts. Its antigen is still unknown. V dropped 10 bases and J dropped 1; count of bases not matched to a gene: 5. CDR3 length: 13 amino acids. CDR1 is MDHEN and CDR2 is SYDVKM in the germline V gene. Regarding the study as a whole: The analysis excluded some indistinguishable V segments, including TRBV6-2 and TRBV6-3. Segments of the TCR beta V type were, in most cases, productive about 90% or about 30% of the time in an earlier analysis.

Researchers ran the PCR with 60 Vbeta and 13 Jbeta primers. Assay used: immunoSEQ multiplex PCR; TCRdb lists only in-frame clones, some missing. The sample lists 150,000 to 250,000 clones, roughly 85% occurring once. This sequence was found in a woman between 45 and 60 years old in good health and CMV-seronegative. The chain is built from TRBV28 and TRBJ1-1, with 8 bases that match TRBD1. The sequenced material came from PBMCs. The CDR3 reads CATIGTGNTEAFF. CDR3 coding DNA: TGTGCCACAATAGGGACAGGGAACACTGAAGCTTTCTTT.